These 2 T cell receptor beta chains were sequenced from one sample in a study of blood T cell repertoires in COVID-19. Profiled with immunoSEQ multiplex PCR; TCRdb holds only in-frame clones, not every one. The table has some 200,000 clones, around 94% seen once. Sequenced sample: peripheral blood. The receptors originated from a man aged 25 to 40 with COVID-19, enrolled during active disease.

This clone was detected only a few times. The chain links TRBV15 to TRBJ1-6; D remains ambiguous. Trimming took off 0 bases at V and 9 bases at J, with 6 bases between the two ends. The CDR3 has 13 residues. Per germline, CDR1 LNHNV and CDR2 YYDKDF (reference sequence). CDR3: CATSRDTLSPLHF. The CDR3, as DNA: TGTGCCACCAGCAGAGATACTCTTTCACCCCTCCACTTT.

In the case of this clone: Its ends do not fully match the called genes, so a read error is possible. The chain is built from TRBV5-1 and TRBJ2-7; 7 bases agree with TRBD2. Germline-derived CDR1 and CDR2 are SGHRS and YFSETQ. The CDR3 is 16 residues long. In DNA form, the CDR3 reads TGCGCCAGCAGCTTGGAGCGGGGCGGAATAACTTCCGAGCAGTGCTTC. It translates to CASSLERGGITSEQCF.